This TCR beta chain was sequenced in a study of circulating tumor DNA in untreated peripheral T-cell lymphoma. The overall study: Baseline and serial on-treatment serum tracked circulating tumor DNA carrying tumor TCR clonotypes.

The table came from immunoSEQ multiplex PCR; TCRdb's copy has only in-frame clones and leaves some out. The table records around 500 clones, 78% of them present only once. Germline CDR1 reads LNHDA; CDR2 reads SQIVND (reference sequence). This CDR3 contains 12 residues. Between the trimmed V and J ends, which lost 3 bases and 7 bases, there was a span of 6 bases. Turning to this clone: What it recognizes is unknown.

Study findings and constraints: About 38% of serially sampled patients cleared ctDNA after two cycles. Despite persistently detectable ctDNA, a couple of patients remained in remission over approximately ten years. Tumor-specific clonotypes: identified in around 71% of patients, more than 85% of baseline tissues.

The material sequenced was cell-free DNA from blood serum. This receptor was obtained from a human donor with peripheral T-cell lymphoma. V and J are TRBV19 and TRBJ2-2; D is ambiguous. The CDR3 DNA reads TGTGCCAGTAGTATGTTAGTCGGGGAGCTGTTTTTT. Its translation: CASSMLVGELFF.